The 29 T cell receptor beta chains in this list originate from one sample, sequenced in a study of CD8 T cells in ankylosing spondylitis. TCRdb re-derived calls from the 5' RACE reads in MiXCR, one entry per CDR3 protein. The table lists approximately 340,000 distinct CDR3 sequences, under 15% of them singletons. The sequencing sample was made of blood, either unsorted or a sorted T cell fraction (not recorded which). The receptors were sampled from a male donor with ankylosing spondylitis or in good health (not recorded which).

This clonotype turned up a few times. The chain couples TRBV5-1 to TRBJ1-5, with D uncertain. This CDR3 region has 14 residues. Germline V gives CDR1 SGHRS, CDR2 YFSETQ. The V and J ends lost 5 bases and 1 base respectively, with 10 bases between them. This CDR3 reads CASRPDASNQPQHF. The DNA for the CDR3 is TGCGCCAGCAGGCCGGACGCGAGCAATCAGCCCCAGCATTTT.

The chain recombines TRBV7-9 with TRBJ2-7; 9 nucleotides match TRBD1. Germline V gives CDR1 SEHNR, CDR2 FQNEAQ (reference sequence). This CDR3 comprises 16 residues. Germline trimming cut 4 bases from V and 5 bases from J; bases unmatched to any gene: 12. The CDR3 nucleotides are TGTGCCAGCAGCTCACCCCCGGGACAGGGACACCACGAGCAGTACTTC. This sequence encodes CASSSPPGQGHHEQYF.

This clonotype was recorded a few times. The CDR3, as DNA: TGCGCCAGCAGCCAAGAACTAGCGGGGGGCCAAGGAGATACGCAGTATTTT. Translation gives CASSQELAGGQGDTQYF. V is TRBV4-1 and J is TRBJ2-3, with 12 bases matching TRBD2. CDR1 is MGHRA, CDR2 YSYEKL, per germline. The CDR3 is 17 residues long. V gave up 0 bases and J gave up 5 bases; unmatched junction bases: 6.

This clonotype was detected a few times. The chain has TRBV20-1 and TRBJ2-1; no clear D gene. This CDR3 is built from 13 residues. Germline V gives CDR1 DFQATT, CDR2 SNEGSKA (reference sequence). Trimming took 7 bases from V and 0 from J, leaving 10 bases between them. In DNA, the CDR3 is TGCAGTGGGCTCCGGAGCTCCTACAATGAGCAGTTCTTC. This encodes CSGLRSSYNEQFF.

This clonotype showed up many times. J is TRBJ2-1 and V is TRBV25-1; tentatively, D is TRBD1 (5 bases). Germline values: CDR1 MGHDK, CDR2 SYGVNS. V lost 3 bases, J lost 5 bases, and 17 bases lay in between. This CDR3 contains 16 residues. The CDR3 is CASSDGFRTTDNEQFF. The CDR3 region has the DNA TGTGCCAGCAGTGATGGATTTCGGACAACAGACAATGAGCAGTTCTTC.

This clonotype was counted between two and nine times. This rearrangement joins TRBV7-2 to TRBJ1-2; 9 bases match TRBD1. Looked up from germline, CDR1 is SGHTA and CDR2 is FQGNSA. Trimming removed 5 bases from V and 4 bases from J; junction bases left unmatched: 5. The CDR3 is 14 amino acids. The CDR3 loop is CASSGRDRVYGYTF. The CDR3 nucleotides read TGTGCCAGCAGCGGCCGGGACAGGGTCTATGGCTACACCTTC. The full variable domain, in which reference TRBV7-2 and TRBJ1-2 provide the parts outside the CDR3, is GAGVSQSPSNKVTEKGKDVELRCDPISGHTALYWYRQSLGQGLEFLIYFQGNSAPDKSGLPSDRFSAERTGGSVSTLTIQRTQQEDSAVYLCASSGRDRVYGYTFGSGTRLTVV.

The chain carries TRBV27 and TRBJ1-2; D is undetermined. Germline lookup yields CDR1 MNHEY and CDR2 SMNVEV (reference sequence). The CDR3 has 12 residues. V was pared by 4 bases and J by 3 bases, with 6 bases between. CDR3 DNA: TGTGCCAGCAGTTCGGTCGACTATGGCTACACCTTC. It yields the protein CASSSVDYGYTF.

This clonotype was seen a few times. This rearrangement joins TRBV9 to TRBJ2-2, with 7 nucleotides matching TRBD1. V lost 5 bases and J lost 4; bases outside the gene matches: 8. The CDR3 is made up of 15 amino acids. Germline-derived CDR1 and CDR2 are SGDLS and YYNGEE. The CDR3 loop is CASRPGTESTGELFF. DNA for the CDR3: TGTGCCAGCAGACCCGGGACAGAAAGCACCGGGGAGCTGTTTTTT.

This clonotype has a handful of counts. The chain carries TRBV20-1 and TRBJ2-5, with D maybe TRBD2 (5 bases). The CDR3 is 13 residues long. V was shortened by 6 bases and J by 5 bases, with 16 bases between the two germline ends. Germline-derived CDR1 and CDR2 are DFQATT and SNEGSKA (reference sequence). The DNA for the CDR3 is TGCAGTGCCGGACTCCTAGGAAGGGAGACCCAGTACTTC. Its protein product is CSAGLLGRETQYF.

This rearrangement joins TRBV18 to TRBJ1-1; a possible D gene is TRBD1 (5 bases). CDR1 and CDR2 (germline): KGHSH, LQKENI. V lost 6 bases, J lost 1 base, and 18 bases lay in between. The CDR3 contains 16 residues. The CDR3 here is CASSLSGRAGNTEAFF. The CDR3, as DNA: TGTGCCAGCTCCTTATCGGGCAGGGCGGGGAACACTGAAGCTTTCTTT.

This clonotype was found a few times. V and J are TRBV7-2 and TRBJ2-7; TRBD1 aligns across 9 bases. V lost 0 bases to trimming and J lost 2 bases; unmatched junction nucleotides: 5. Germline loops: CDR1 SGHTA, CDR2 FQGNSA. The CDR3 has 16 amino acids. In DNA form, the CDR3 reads TGTGCCAGCAGCTTAGCGGGGACAGGGATAACCTACGAGCAGTACTTC. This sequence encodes CASSLAGTGITYEQYF.

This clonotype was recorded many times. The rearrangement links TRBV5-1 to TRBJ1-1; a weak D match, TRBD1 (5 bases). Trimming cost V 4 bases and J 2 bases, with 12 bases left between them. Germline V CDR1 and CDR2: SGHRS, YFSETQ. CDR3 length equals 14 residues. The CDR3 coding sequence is TGCGCCAGCAGCCCGGCGGGGGGAAACACTGAAGCTTTCTTT. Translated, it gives CASSPAGGNTEAFF.

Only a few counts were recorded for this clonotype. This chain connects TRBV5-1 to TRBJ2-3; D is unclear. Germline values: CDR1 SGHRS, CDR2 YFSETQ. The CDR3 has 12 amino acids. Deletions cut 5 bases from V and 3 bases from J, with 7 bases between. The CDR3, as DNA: TGCGCCAGCAGAGAGACTACAGATACGCAGTATTTT. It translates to CASRETTDTQYF.

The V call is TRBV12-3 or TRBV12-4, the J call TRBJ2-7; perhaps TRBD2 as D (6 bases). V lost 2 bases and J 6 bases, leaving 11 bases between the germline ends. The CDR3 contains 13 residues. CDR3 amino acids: CASSLSAGSEQYF. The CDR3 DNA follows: TGTGCCAGCAGTTTAAGTGCGGGGAGCGAGCAGTACTTC.

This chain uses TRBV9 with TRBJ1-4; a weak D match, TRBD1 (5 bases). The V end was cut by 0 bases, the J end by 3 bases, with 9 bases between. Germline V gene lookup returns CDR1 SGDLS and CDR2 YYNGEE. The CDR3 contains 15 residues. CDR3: CASSVAGGANEKLFF. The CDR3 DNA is TGTGCCAGCAGCGTAGCCGGGGGAGCTAATGAAAAACTGTTTTTT.

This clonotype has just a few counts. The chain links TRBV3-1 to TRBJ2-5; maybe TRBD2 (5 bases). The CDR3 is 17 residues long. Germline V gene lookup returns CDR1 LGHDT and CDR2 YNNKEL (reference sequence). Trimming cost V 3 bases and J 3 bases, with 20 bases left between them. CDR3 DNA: TGTGCCAGCAGCCAGAGTTGGCAGGTTGAGGGCAAAGAGACCCAGTACTTC. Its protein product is CASSQSWQVEGKETQYF.

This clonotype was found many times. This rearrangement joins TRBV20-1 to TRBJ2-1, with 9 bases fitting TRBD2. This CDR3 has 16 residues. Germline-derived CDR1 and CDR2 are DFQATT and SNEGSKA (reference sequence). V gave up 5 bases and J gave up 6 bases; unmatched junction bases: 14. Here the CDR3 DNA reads TGCAGTGCTCCCCTGGTGAGGACTAGCGTGGGCAATGAGCAGTTCTTC. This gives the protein CSAPLVRTSVGNEQFF.

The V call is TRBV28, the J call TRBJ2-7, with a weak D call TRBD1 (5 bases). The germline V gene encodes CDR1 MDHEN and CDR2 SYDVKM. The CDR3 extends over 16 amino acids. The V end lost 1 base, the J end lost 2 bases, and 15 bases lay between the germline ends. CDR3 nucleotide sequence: TGTGCCAGCAGTTTATTGGCACACAGGATTCCCTACGAGCAGTACTTC. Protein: CASSLLAHRIPYEQYF.

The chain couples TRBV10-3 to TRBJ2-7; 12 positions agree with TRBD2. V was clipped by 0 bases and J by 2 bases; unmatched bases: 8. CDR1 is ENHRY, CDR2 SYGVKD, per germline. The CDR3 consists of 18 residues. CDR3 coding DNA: TGTGCCATCAGTGAGTCGTTCCTAGCGGGAGGGCAGGCCTACGAGCAGTACTTC. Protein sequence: CAISESFLAGGQAYEQYF.

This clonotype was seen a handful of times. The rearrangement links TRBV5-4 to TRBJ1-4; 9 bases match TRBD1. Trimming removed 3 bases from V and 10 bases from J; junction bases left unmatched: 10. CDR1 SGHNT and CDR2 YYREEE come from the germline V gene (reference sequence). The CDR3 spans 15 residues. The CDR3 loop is CASSSDRTTGGKLFF. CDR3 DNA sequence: TGTGCCAGCAGCTCGGATCGGACGACAGGGGGAAAACTGTTTTTT.

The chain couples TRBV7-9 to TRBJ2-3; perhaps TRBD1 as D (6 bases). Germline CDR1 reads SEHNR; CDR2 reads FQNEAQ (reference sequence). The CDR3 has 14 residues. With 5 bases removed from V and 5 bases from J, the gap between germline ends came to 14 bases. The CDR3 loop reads CASSPGQSRDTQYF. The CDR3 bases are TGTGCCAGCAGCCCTGGACAGAGCCGAGATACGCAGTATTTT.

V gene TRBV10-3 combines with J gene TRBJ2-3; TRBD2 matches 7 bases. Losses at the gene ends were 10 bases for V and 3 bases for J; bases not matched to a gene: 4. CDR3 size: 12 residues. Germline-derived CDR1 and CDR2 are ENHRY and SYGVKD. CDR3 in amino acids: CATKAGTDTQYF. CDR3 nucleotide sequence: TGTGCCACTAAAGCGGGGACAGATACGCAGTATTTT.

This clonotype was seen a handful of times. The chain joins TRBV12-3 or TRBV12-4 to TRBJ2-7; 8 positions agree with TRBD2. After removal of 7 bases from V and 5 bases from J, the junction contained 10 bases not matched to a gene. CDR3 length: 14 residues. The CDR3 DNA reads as TGTGCCAGCAACCTTCGGGAGGGCCCAAACGAGCAGTACTTC. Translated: CASNLREGPNEQYF.

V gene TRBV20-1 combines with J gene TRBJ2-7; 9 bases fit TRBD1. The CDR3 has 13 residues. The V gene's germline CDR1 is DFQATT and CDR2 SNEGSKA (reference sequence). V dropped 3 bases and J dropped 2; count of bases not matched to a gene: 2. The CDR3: CSARGTGPYEQYF. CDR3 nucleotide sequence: TGCAGTGCTAGGGGGACAGGGCCCTACGAGCAGTACTTC.

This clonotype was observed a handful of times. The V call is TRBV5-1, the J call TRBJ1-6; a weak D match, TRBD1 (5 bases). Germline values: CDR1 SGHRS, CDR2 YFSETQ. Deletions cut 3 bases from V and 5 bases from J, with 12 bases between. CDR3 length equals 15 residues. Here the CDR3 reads CASSSQGQDNSPLHF. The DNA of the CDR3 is TGCGCCAGCAGCTCTCAAGGACAAGATAATTCACCCCTCCACTTT. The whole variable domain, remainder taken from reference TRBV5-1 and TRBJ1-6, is KAGVTQTPRYLIKTRGQQVTLSCSPISGHRSVSWYQQTPGQGLQFLFEYFSETQRNKGNFPGRFSGRQFSNSRSEMNVSTLELGDSALYLCASSSQGQDNSPLHFGNGTRLTVT.

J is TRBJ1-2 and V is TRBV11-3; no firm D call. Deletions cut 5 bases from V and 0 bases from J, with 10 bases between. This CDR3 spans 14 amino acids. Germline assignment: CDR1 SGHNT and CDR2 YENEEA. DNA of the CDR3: TGTGCCAGCAGCCCGGACGGAGCTAACTATGGCTACACCTTC. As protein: CASSPDGANYGYTF.

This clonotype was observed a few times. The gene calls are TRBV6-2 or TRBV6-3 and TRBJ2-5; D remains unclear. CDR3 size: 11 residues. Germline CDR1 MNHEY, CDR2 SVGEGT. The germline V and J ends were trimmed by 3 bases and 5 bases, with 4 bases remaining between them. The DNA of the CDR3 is TGTGCCAGCAGTTATATGGAGACCCAGTACTTC. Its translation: CASSYMETQYF.

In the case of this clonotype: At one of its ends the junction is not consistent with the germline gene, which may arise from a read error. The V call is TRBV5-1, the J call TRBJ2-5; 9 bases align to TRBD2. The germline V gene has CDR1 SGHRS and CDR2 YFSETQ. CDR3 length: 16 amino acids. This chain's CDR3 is CASSSQRGALQGTQYF. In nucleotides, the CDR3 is TGCGCCAGCAGCTCCCAGCGGGGGGCCCTTCAAGGGACCCAGTACTTC.

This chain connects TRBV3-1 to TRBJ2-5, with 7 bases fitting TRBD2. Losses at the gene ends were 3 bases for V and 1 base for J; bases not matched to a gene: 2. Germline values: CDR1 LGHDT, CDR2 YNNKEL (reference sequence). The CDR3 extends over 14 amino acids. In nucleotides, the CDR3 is TGTGCCAGCAGCCAGCGGACTAGCCAAGAGACCCAGTACTTC. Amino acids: CASSQRTSQETQYF.